This record looks at one TCR beta chain sequence and its context. Original analysis: Nucleated cell number was recorded as an estimate derived from reference gene primer amplification. Sequenced by immunoSEQ multiplex PCR; TCRdb stores in-frame clones only, minus some. The V and J calls and clone size come from that table; D and trimming were worked out from the DNA. The sample records about 95,000 clones, under 85% being singletons. This entry is derived from a study of blood T cell repertoires in COVID-19. This sequence was found in a human donor in a cohort sampled during active COVID-19. Sequenced: peripheral blood.

CDR3 in DNA: TGTGCCAGTAGTCCTCAACCGGGACACAGCACAGATACGCAGTATTTT. Its translation: CASSPQPGHSTDTQYF. The J gene is TRBJ2-3, the V gene TRBV19, with D possibly TRBD1 on 6 matching bases. The ends were cut back, 5 bases at V and 0 bases at J, with 15 bases in the middle. CDR3 size: 16 residues. The germline gives CDR1 LNHDA, CDR2 SQIVND (reference sequence).